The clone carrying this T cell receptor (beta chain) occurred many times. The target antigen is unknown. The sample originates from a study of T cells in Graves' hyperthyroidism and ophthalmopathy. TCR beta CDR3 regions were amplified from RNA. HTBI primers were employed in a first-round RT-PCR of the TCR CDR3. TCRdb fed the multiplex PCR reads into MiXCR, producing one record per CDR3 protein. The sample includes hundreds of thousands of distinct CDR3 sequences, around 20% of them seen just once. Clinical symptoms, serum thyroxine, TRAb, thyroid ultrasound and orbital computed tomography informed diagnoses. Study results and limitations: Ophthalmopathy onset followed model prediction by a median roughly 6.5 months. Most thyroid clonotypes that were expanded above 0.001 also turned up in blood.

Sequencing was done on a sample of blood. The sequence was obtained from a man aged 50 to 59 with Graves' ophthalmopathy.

CDR3 loop: CATQGLGSTDTQYF. The CDR3 DNA reads TGTGCCACCCAGGGACTAGGGAGCACAGATACGCAGTATTTT. The chain employs TRBV2 and TRBJ2-3, with 8 bases lining up with TRBD2. The CDR3 contains 14 residues. CDR1 is SNHLY and CDR2 is FYNNEI in the germline V gene. Unmatched junction bases numbered 6, after V lost 10 bases and J lost 0 bases.